What follows are 7 T cell receptor beta chains derived from one specimen sequenced in a study of blood T cell repertoires in COVID-19. Repertoires were generated with immunoSEQ multiplex PCR, while TCRdb's copy carries only in-frame clones and drops some. The sample yields approximately 140,000 clones, about 80% seen once. The sequencing input was PBMCs or T cells enriched from blood (not recorded which). Receptors originate from a man aged 50 or older in a cohort exposed to, infected with or recovered from COVID-19 (not recorded which).

This clone was found once. This CDR3 is CVRSPAVLRGNEQFF. CDR3 nucleotide sequence: TGTGTCAGAAGCCCCGCGGTCCTCAGGGGAAATGAGCAGTTCTTC. The chain carries TRBV7-5 and TRBJ2-1; TRBD1 was called by the table and not checked on the DNA. TRBV7-5 is an annotated pseudogene. The CDR3 runs 15 residues.

About this clone: The junction does not match germline at one end; this may be a read error. V and J are TRBV7-9 and TRBJ2-1; possibly TRBD2 for D (5 bases). Germline V lookup: CDR1 SEHNR, CDR2 FQNEAQ (reference sequence). The CDR3 is 13 residues long. This CDR3 reads CVSSSPGSSEQFF. The DNA of the CDR3 is TGTGTCAGCAGCTCCCCGGGGTCGAGTGAGCAGTTCTTC.

The chain links TRBV25-1 to TRBJ1-5; 11 bases fit TRBD1. This CDR3 has 15 amino acids. V was pared by 4 bases and J by 6 bases, with 5 bases of the junction left unmatched. The germline V gene has CDR1 MGHDK and CDR2 SYGVNS. In DNA form, the CDR3 reads TGTGCCAGCAGTGTTGGGGACAGGGGGATTCAGCCCCAGCATTTT. Translation gives CASSVGDRGIQPQHF.

The chain employs TRBV19 and TRBJ2-5; D gene unclear. V gave up 3 bases and J gave up 4 bases, with 18 bases separating them. There are 16 residues in the CDR3. The V gene's germline CDR1 is LNHDA and CDR2 SQIVND (reference sequence). The CDR3 DNA reads TGTGCCAGTAGTATCGGAACACTCTCAGGTGCAGAGACCCAGTACTTC. Translated: CASSIGTLSGAETQYF.

This clone was counted once. The V and J genes are TRBV4-1 and TRBJ1-3; 12 nucleotides line up with TRBD1. Unmatched junction bases numbered 11, after V lost 4 bases and J lost 4 bases. This CDR3 contains 18 residues. Germline lookup yields CDR1 MGHRA and CDR2 YSYEKL. The CDR3 coding sequence is TGCGCCAGCAGCCTTTCGAGGGACAGGGGGCGATTAGGAAACACCATATATTTT. Encoded protein: CASSLSRDRGRLGNTIYF.

The chain employs TRBV5-6 and TRBJ1-3; 9 bases agree with TRBD1. V was pared by 2 bases and J by 0 bases, with 6 bases of the junction left unmatched. The CDR3 extends over 17 amino acids. Germline lookup yields CDR1 SGHDT and CDR2 YYEEEE. CDR3 DNA: TGTGCCAGCAGCTTCCGGGACAGGGCTTCCTCTGGAAACACCATATATTTT. It is translated as CASSFRDRASSGNTIYF.

The count of this clone is one. The rearrangement joins TRBV10-3 to TRBJ2-1; D is perhaps TRBD2 (6 bases). In germline, CDR1 is ENHRY, CDR2 SYGVKD. This CDR3 has 17 residues. V was trimmed by 7 bases and J by 0 bases, leaving 19 bases between them. CDR3 sequence reads: CAITLFPSASSYNEQFF. DNA of the CDR3: TGTGCCATCACCCTTTTCCCTAGCGCGAGCTCCTACAATGAGCAGTTCTTC.